This T cell receptor (beta chain) was recovered during a study of CD8 T cells in ankylosing spondylitis. Quantitative 5'-RACE was performed with molecular barcodes, and it yielded the TCR beta libraries. TCRdb ran MiXCR on the 5' RACE reads and lists one entry per CDR3 protein. The sample yields around 140,000 distinct CDR3 sequences, 10% to 12% seen once. This clonotype was observed at least ten times. Its antigen is currently unknown. CDR1 is MNHEY, CDR2 SVGEGT, per germline. With V trimmed by 5 bases and J by 2 bases, 19 bases remained unmatched. This CDR3 has 21 residues. Points from the study as a whole: Characteristic, it appeared, of ankylosing spondylitis blood was a TCR beta motif of several highly homologous variants. Disease-linked clones were reportedly significantly enriched in matched ankylosing spondylitis synovial fluid.

The gene calls are TRBV6-2 or TRBV6-3 and TRBJ2-1; 12 nucleotides align to TRBD2. Sequenced: blood, either unsorted or a sorted T cell fraction (not recorded which). The clonotype comes from a female donor with ankylosing spondylitis or in good health (not recorded which). CDR3 DNA sequence: TGTGCCAGCAGTCCCTTCCGCCGCGGACTAGCGGGAAGTATTGCCTACAATGAGCAGTTCTTC. This encodes CASSPFRRGLAGSIAYNEQFF.